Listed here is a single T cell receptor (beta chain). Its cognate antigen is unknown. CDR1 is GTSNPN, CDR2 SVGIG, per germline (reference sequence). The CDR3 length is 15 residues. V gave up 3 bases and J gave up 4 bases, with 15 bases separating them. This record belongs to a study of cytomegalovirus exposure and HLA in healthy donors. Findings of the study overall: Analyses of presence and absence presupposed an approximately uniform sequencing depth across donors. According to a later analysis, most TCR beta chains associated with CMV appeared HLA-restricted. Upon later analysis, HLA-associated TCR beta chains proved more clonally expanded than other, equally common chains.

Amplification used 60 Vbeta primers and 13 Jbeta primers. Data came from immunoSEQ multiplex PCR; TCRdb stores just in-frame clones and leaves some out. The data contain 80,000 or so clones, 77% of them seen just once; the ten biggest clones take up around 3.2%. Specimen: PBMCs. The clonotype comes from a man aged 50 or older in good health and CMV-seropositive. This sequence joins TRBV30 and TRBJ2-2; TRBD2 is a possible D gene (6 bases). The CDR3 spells CAWSRSGGTTGELFF. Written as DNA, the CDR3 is TGTGCCTGGAGCCGATCCGGGGGAACCACCGGGGAGCTGTTTTTT.